The 32 T cell receptor beta chains below all came from one sample that was sequenced in a study of neoadjuvant anti-PD-1 for oral cavity cancer (dated by TCRdb to about 2021). The library was made by the immunoSEQ multiplex PCR assay. The clones in this table, taken by TCRdb from immuneACCESS, are in-frame only. Not every clone is retained; where verified, under half of the shortfall comes from an unresolved V gene, and the cause of the rest is unknown. A total of 11,000 to 15,000 clones appear in this sample, around three quarters of them only once. The ten largest clones take up approximately 3% of the sample. The sample's time point label, decoded: before neoadjuvant nivolumab. The sample consisted of PBMCs, taken before nivolumab (anti-PD-1) treatment. The source of these receptors is a person aged 40 to 85 with oral cavity squamous cell carcinoma.

J is TRBJ2-3 and V is TRBV5-1; D not certain. Trimming cost V 7 bases and J 5 bases, with 26 bases left between them. The CDR3 spans 17 residues. CDR1 is SGHRS and CDR2 is YFSETQ in the germline V gene. In DNA form, the CDR3 reads TGCGCCAGCGCCCCTACAAGGGCTCAACTACTTGGAGATACGCAGTATTTT. Protein: CASAPTRAQLLGDTQYF.

This clone was seen more than once but under ten times. The V call is TRBV28, the J call TRBJ2-1, with D perhaps TRBD2 (5 bases). The V gene's germline CDR1 is MDHEN and CDR2 SYDVKM. The CDR3 loop spans 15 amino acids. The V gene lost 4 bases and the J gene lost 3 bases, with 13 bases spanning the gap. CDR3 in DNA: TGTGCCAGCAGTTCTAACTCCCGGGACTACAATGAGCAGTTCTTC. This encodes CASSSNSRDYNEQFF.

This clone is a singleton in its sample. The chain links TRBV29-1 to TRBJ2-5; no clear D gene. Trimming left V 5 bases short and J 2 bases short, with 9 bases between. Germline V gene data show CDR1 as SQVTM and CDR2 as ANQGSEA. The CDR3 totals 12 residues. CDR3 coding DNA: TGCAGCGTTCGTAAGGGACAAGAGACCCAGTACTTC. It yields the protein CSVRKGQETQYF. Filled out from reference TRBV29-1 and TRBJ2-5, the complete variable domain reads SAVISQKPSRDICQRGTSLTIQCQVDSQVTMMFWYRQQPGQSLTLIATANQGSEATYESGFVIDKFPISRPNLTFSTLTVSNMSPEDSSIYLCSVRKGQETQYFGPGTRLLVL.

The J gene is TRBJ2-1, the V gene TRBV2; the D is unclear. From germline, CDR1 is SNHLY and CDR2 FYNNEI. The length of the CDR3 is 12 residues. V was shortened by 4 bases and J by 6 bases, with 7 bases between the two germline ends. CDR3 residues: CASSGLFNEQFF. The CDR3 nucleotides are TGTGCCAGCAGTGGCCTTTTCAATGAGCAGTTCTTC.

The gene calls are TRBV2 and TRBJ1-2; 7 bases match TRBD1. From germline, CDR1 is SNHLY and CDR2 FYNNEI. V shed 6 bases, J shed 8 bases, and the junction held 9 bases outside the gene matches. CDR3 length: 13 amino acids. The CDR3 sequence: CASSFTPGGGYTF. The CDR3 DNA is TGTGCCAGCAGCTTTACTCCAGGGGGAGGCTACACCTTC.

Only a few counts were recorded for this clone. The CDR3 coding sequence is TGTGCCACCAGCAGGTGGAGGGAGGGAAGGAACACTGAAGCTTTCTTT. Translated, it gives CATSRWREGRNTEAFF. The chain recombines TRBV15 with TRBJ1-1; D gene ambiguous. The germline V gene encodes CDR1 LNHNV and CDR2 YYDKDF (reference sequence). The CDR3 length is 16 residues. The V and J ends lost 3 bases and 1 base respectively, with 15 bases between them.

The V and J genes are TRBV5-5 and TRBJ2-3; D possibly uses TRBD1 or TRBD2 (5 bases each). V was trimmed by 1 base and J by 4 bases, leaving 16 bases between them. The CDR3 has 16 residues. Germline loops: CDR1 SGHKS, CDR2 YYEKEE (reference sequence). The CDR3 reads CASSLMSGGDPDTQYF. CDR3 bases: TGTGCCAGCAGCTTGATGAGTGGGGGAGATCCAGATACGCAGTATTTT.

This rearrangement joins TRBV6-1 to TRBJ2-1; 7 nucleotides align to TRBD1. CDR1 is MNHNS, CDR2 SASEGT, per germline. J lost 15 bases, V lost 8 bases, and 13 bases had no gene match. CDR3 length equals 12 residues. CDR3 sequence reads: CASDLLRGFRFF. The CDR3 DNA follows: TGTGCCAGCGATCTCCTCAGGGGGTTTCGGTTCTTC.

This clone was found a few times. The chain couples TRBV30 to TRBJ1-1, with a tentative D call TRBD1 (5 bases). The CDR3 consists of 14 residues. Germline lookup yields CDR1 GTSNPN and CDR2 SVGIG (reference sequence). V lost 1 base and J 5 bases, leaving 14 bases between the germline ends. CDR3 in amino acids: CAWSGGNGGTEAFF. Here the CDR3 DNA reads TGTGCCTGGAGTGGGGGTAATGGGGGAACTGAAGCTTTCTTT.

The chain couples TRBV2 to TRBJ1-2; D remains unclear. This CDR3 has 12 residues. CDR1 is SNHLY, CDR2 FYNNEI, per germline. V was clipped by 4 bases and J by 4 bases, with 7 bases between them. The chain's CDR3 is CASSVGPYGYTF. In DNA form, the CDR3 reads TGTGCCAGCAGTGTTGGTCCCTATGGCTACACCTTC.

The chain links TRBV9 to TRBJ2-1, with 9 bases matching TRBD2. V was clipped by 3 bases and J by 1 base; unmatched bases: 5. This CDR3 is 16 amino acids long. Germline V gene lookup returns CDR1 SGDLS and CDR2 YYNGEE. The CDR3, as DNA: TGTGCCAGCAGCGACGGACTAGCGTGGTCCTACAATGAGCAGTTCTTC. The encoded protein is CASSDGLAWSYNEQFF.

The CDR3 DNA sequence: TGTGCCAGCAGCACGGCCGGAGGAGGGCAGACCCAGTACTTC. Its translation: CASSTAGGGQTQYF. V gene TRBV9 combines with J gene TRBJ2-5; D is possibly TRBD2 (6 bases). Trimming took off 4 bases at V and 6 bases at J, with 16 bases between the two ends. Germline assignment: CDR1 SGDLS and CDR2 YYNGEE. This CDR3 contains 14 residues.

This rearrangement joins TRBV14 to TRBJ2-7; 11 bases map to TRBD2. The CDR3 has 14 amino acids. CDR1 and CDR2 from the germline V gene are SGHDN and FVKESK. V was clipped by 4 bases and J by 4 bases; unmatched bases: 3. The CDR3 bases are TGTGCCAGCAGCCTGGGACTAGCGGTGTACGAGCAGTACTTC. Its translation is CASSLGLAVYEQYF.

The sample holds one count of this clone. This chain connects TRBV7-2 to TRBJ2-7; 7 bases are shared with TRBD2. The CDR3 is 14 residues long. CDR1 and CDR2 (germline): SGHTA, FQGNSA. Trimming cost V 2 bases and J 2 bases; bases outside gene matches: 3. DNA for the CDR3: TGTGCCAGCAGCTTACTAGCGGCTACCTACGAGCAGTACTTC. Translation gives CASSLLAATYEQYF.

The rearrangement uses TRBV19 and TRBJ1-1; D not resolved. CDR3 length: 12 residues. Germline lookup yields CDR1 LNHDA and CDR2 SQIVND (reference sequence). Trimming took 8 bases from V and 1 from J, leaving 8 bases between them. The CDR3 sequence is CASRLANTEAFF. DNA for the CDR3: TGTGCCAGTCGGTTGGCGAACACTGAAGCTTTCTTT.

This clone was detected only a few times. The chain couples TRBV28 to TRBJ1-2; D is ambiguous. The germline CDR1 and CDR2 sequences are MDHEN and SYDVKM. The length of the CDR3 is 11 residues. V was cut by 10 bases and J by 2 bases, with 8 bases left in between. Here the CDR3 DNA reads TGTGCCACCTGGGCGAACTATGGCTACACCTTC. Amino acid sequence: CATWANYGYTF.

This rearrangement joins TRBV5-1 to TRBJ1-2, with 12 bases fitting TRBD1. CDR3 size: 16 residues. The germline V gene encodes CDR1 SGHRS and CDR2 YFSETQ. Unmatched junction bases numbered 9, after V lost 3 bases and J lost 6 bases. This CDR3 reads CASSYTGDRGPHGYTF. The CDR3 nucleotides read TGCGCCAGCAGCTATACCGGGGACAGGGGGCCCCATGGCTACACCTTC. The whole variable domain, filled in from reference TRBV5-1 and TRBJ1-2, reads KAGVTQTPRYLIKTRGQQVTLSCSPISGHRSVSWYQQTPGQGLQFLFEYFSETQRNKGNFPGRFSGRQFSNSRSEMNVSTLELGDSALYLCASSYTGDRGPHGYTFGSGTRLTVV.

The chain couples TRBV1 to TRBJ1-4; the table's D call of TRBD1 was not tested on the DNA. TRBV1 counts as a pseudogene. The CDR3 sequence is 16 residues long. In DNA, the CDR3 is TGCACCAGCAGCCAAGTCTTGGGACAGTCAAATGAAAAACTGTTTTTT. It specifies CTSSQVLGQSNEKLFF.

The V gene is TRBV6-1, the J gene TRBJ2-2, with a weak D call TRBD2 (5 bases). CDR3 length: 16 residues. Germline V lookup: CDR1 MNHNS, CDR2 SASEGT. The V and J ends lost 4 bases and 8 bases respectively, with 20 bases between them. The CDR3: CASSARRAGGQGELFF. In nucleotides, the CDR3 is TGTGCCAGCAGTGCTAGAAGGGCCGGCGGGCAAGGGGAGCTGTTTTTT.

The V call is TRBV5-8, the J call TRBJ1-4; 7 positions agree with TRBD1. The CDR3 runs to 18 residues. V shed 4 bases, J shed 5 bases, and the junction held 17 bases outside the gene matches. Germline CDR1 reads SGHTS; CDR2 reads YDEGEE. This CDR3 reads CASSRGDSFLALNEKLFF. CDR3 DNA sequence: TGTGCCAGCAGCAGAGGGGACAGCTTTTTGGCCCTCAATGAAAAACTGTTTTTT.

This clone was seen a few times. This chain joins TRBV7-9 and TRBJ2-7, with a weak D call TRBD1 (7 bases). There are 18 residues in the CDR3. V was clipped by 4 bases and J by 1 base, with 23 bases between them. The germline V gene encodes CDR1 SEHNR and CDR2 FQNEAQ (reference sequence). CDR3 sequence reads: CASSSQGWRGDHSYEQYF. In nucleotides, the CDR3 is TGTGCCAGCAGCTCACAGGGGTGGCGGGGAGACCATTCCTACGAGCAGTACTTC.

This clone was seen just once. V gene TRBV5-1 combines with J gene TRBJ1-2, with D uncertain. Germline CDR1 reads SGHRS; CDR2 reads YFSETQ. V lost 3 bases and J lost 2, with 17 bases in between. The CDR3 runs to 16 residues. The CDR3 here is CASSSGDGLPNYGYTF. The CDR3 bases are TGCGCCAGCAGCTCGGGTGACGGATTGCCAAACTATGGCTACACCTTC.

This chain joins TRBV5-4 and TRBJ2-5; 8 bases map to TRBD1. The CDR3 runs to 14 residues. V was clipped by 3 bases and J by 1 base; unmatched bases: 2. Germline-derived CDR1 and CDR2 are SGHNT and YYREEE (reference sequence). The CDR3 region is CASSSDRGQETQYF. The CDR3 DNA reads as TGTGCCAGCAGCTCTGACAGGGGCCAAGAGACCCAGTACTTC.

This clone was seen just once. The CDR3 reads CASKPGGGYTF. The CDR3 DNA reads as TGTGCCAGCAAGCCGGGGGGGGGCTACACCTTC. V usage is TRBV6-1 and J usage is TRBJ1-2; D is perhaps TRBD1 (5 bases). CDR3 length: 11 residues. Germline V lookup: CDR1 MNHNS, CDR2 SASEGT. Between the trimmed V and J ends, which lost 7 bases and 8 bases, there was a span of 11 bases.

The chain couples TRBV5-1 to TRBJ2-6; no firm D call. Trimming shortened V by 0 bases and J by 4 bases, and 11 bases separated the two germline ends. Germline CDR1 SGHRS, CDR2 YFSETQ. This CDR3 spans 16 amino acids. The CDR3 coding sequence is TGCGCCAGCAGCTTGGTAGGATTCGGGGGGGCCAACGTCCTGACTTTC. The encoded protein is CASSLVGFGGANVLTF. Full variable domain (outside the CDR3, taken from reference TRBV5-1 and TRBJ2-6): KAGVTQTPRYLIKTRGQQVTLSCSPISGHRSVSWYQQTPGQGLQFLFEYFSETQRNKGNFPGRFSGRQFSNSRSEMNVSTLELGDSALYLCASSLVGFGGANVLTFGAGSRLTVL.

The CDR3 DNA reads as TGCGCCAGCAGCCTCGCGGGACAAACGTATGGAAACACCATATATTTT. It is translated as CASSLAGQTYGNTIYF. This chain connects TRBV5-1 to TRBJ1-3, with D possibly matching TRBD1 (6 bases). The CDR3 has 16 amino acids. Germline-derived CDR1 and CDR2 are SGHRS and YFSETQ. Trimming stripped 4 bases from V and 3 bases from J, with 17 bases between.

This sequence joins TRBV28 and TRBJ1-1, with 12 bases matching TRBD1. The CDR3 extends over 16 amino acids. Per germline, CDR1 MDHEN and CDR2 SYDVKM. V shed 6 bases and J 5 bases; nucleotides not matched to a gene: 10. The CDR3 region has the DNA TGTGCCAGCAGACCACGGGGACAGGGGGCGCTTACTGAAGCTTTCTTT. It is translated as CASRPRGQGALTEAFF. Complete variable domain (other parts from reference TRBV28 and TRBJ1-1): DVKVTQSSRYLVKRTGEKVFLECVQDMDHENMFWYRQDPGLGLRLIYFSYDVKMKEKGDIPEGYSVSREKKERFSLILESASTNQTSMYLCASRPRGQGALTEAFFGQGTRLTVV.

The chain joins TRBV20-1 to TRBJ2-1, with D possibly being TRBD2 (6 bases). V was trimmed by 3 bases and J by 6 bases, leaving 6 bases between them. Looked up from germline, CDR1 is DFQATT and CDR2 is SNEGSKA (reference sequence). There are 11 residues in the CDR3. The CDR3 nucleotides are TGCAGTGCTAGGACTAGCAATGAGCAGTTCTTC. This gives the protein CSARTSNEQFF.

The table lists this clone with a few counts. A read error may account for a junction end that differs from germline. The J gene is TRBJ2-7, the V gene TRBV6-1, with 7 nucleotides matching TRBD1. Germline V lookup: CDR1 MNHNS, CDR2 SASEGT. The CDR3 has 13 residues. The CDR3 loop reads CASSEAFGAGGHF. CDR3 in DNA: TGTGCCAGCAGTGAGGCTTTCGGGGCAGGGGGACACTTC.

This clone appeared a single time. This chain uses TRBV27 with TRBJ2-7; 9 bases agree with TRBD1. With 5 bases clipped from V and 4 bases from J, the junction kept 9 bases outside the gene matches. This CDR3 spans 15 amino acids. Germline V gives CDR1 MNHEY, CDR2 SMNVEV (reference sequence). CDR3 sequence reads: CASSPNRGHRYEQYF. CDR3 nucleotide sequence: TGTGCCAGCAGTCCCAACAGGGGGCACCGGTACGAGCAGTACTTC.

The chain combines TRBV6-1 with TRBJ1-1; 7 positions agree with TRBD1. The CDR3 totals 15 residues. Germline values: CDR1 MNHNS, CDR2 SASEGT. V shed 7 bases and J 1 base; nucleotides not matched to a gene: 9. The CDR3 sequence is CASIEGAGANTEAFF. DNA of the CDR3: TGTGCCAGCATCGAGGGGGCAGGGGCGAACACTGAAGCTTTCTTT.

CDR3 sequence: CASSYSGSGQPQHF. The CDR3 DNA follows: TGTGCCAGCAGTTACTCTGGGTCCGGCCAGCCCCAGCATTTT. This chain joins TRBV6-6 and TRBJ1-5; no definite D call. V was cut by 0 bases and J by 7 bases, with 10 bases left in between. The CDR3 runs to 14 residues. Germline V CDR1 and CDR2: MNHNY, SVGAGI (reference sequence).